Following are 28 T cell receptor beta chains from one sample sequenced in a study of blood T cell repertoires in COVID-19. TCRdb's copy holds only in-frame clones and misses some; the assay was immunoSEQ multiplex PCR. The sample has some 330,000 clones, around 87% seen once. Specimen: PBMCs or T cells enriched from blood (not recorded which). The source of these receptors is a man aged 35-49 years in a cohort exposed to, infected with or recovered from COVID-19 (not recorded which).

CDR3 nucleotide sequence: TGTGCCAGCAGCGTAGGTCCAGCGGGAGTTTCTGGGGAGCTGTTTTTT. Translated: CASSVGPAGVSGELFF. V usage is TRBV9 and J usage is TRBJ2-2; 8 bases align to TRBD2. Trimming took 0 bases from V and 8 from J; bases not matched to a gene: 9. The CDR3 is 16 amino acids. Germline CDR1 SGDLS, CDR2 YYNGEE.

The chain joins TRBV4-1 to TRBJ1-3; tentative D call: TRBD1 (5 bases). The CDR3 loop spans 16 amino acids. The V gene's germline CDR1 is MGHRA and CDR2 YSYEKL. V lost 2 bases to trimming and J lost 2 bases, with 13 bases between them. The CDR3: CASSQSHGGAGNTIYF. The CDR3 nucleotides read TGCGCCAGCAGCCAAAGTCATGGAGGGGCTGGAAACACCATATATTTT.

The V call is TRBV19, the J call TRBJ2-5; a weak D match, TRBD1 (5 bases). The CDR3 is 16 amino acids. The germline gives CDR1 LNHDA, CDR2 SQIVND (reference sequence). Trimming removed 3 bases at V and 7 bases at J, with 21 bases between. The CDR3 bases are TGTGCCAGTAGTATTTGGGGTCAGGGTGACCCCGGGACCCAGTACTTC. It specifies CASSIWGQGDPGTQYF. Drawing the rest from reference TRBV19 and TRBJ2-5, the complete variable domain is DGGITQSPKYLFRKEGQNVTLSCEQNLNHDAMYWYRQDPGQGLRLIYYSQIVNDFQKGDIAEGYSVSREKKESFPLTVTSAQKNPTAFYLCASSIWGQGDPGTQYFGPGTRLLVL.

This chain connects TRBV6-5 to TRBJ2-7; possibly TRBD2 for D (6 bases). CDR1 is MNHEY, CDR2 SVGAGI, per germline. This CDR3 region has 14 residues. V shed 5 bases and J shed 2 bases, with 13 bases lying between them. CDR3 coding DNA: TGTGCCAGCAGTAGTGGTGGCGGGACCTACGAGCAGTACTTC. Protein: CASSSGGGTYEQYF.

The J gene is TRBJ1-1, the V gene TRBV19; D is uncertain. Germline CDR1 LNHDA, CDR2 SQIVND (reference sequence). V lost 3 bases and J lost 1, with 3 bases in between. There are 12 residues in the CDR3. In nucleotides, the CDR3 is TGTGCCAGTAGTATCGGGAACACTGAAGCTTTCTTT. Amino acid sequence: CASSIGNTEAFF.

This chain joins TRBV6-1 and TRBJ1-3; TRBD1 is a possible D gene (5 bases). The CDR3 runs 18 residues. Per germline, CDR1 MNHNS and CDR2 SASEGT. Trimming left V 4 bases short and J 0 bases short, with 19 bases between. CDR3 sequence reads: CASSAQGYRPYSGNTIYF. For the CDR3, the DNA is TGTGCCAGCAGTGCCCAGGGATATCGCCCTTACTCTGGAAACACCATATATTTT.

V and J are TRBV27 and TRBJ2-7; TRBD2 aligns across 8 bases. With V trimmed by 6 bases and J by 2 bases, 9 bases remained unmatched. There are 15 residues in the CDR3. Looked up from germline, CDR1 is MNHEY and CDR2 is SMNVEV (reference sequence). CDR3 bases: TGTGCCAGCAGCTCTATTCTAGCGGGTGCCTACGAGCAGTACTTC. This codes for CASSSILAGAYEQYF.

The chain is built from TRBV5-1 and TRBJ2-5; TRBD2 might be the D (6 bases). Per germline, CDR1 SGHRS and CDR2 YFSETQ. The CDR3 is 14 amino acids. V gave up 4 bases and J gave up 5 bases, with 15 bases separating them. CDR3 sequence: CASSPPGVGETQYF. Written as DNA, the CDR3 is TGCGCCAGCAGCCCCCCGGGGGTAGGGGAGACCCAGTACTTC.

The V gene is TRBV7-2, the J gene TRBJ2-7; 8 nucleotides align to TRBD1. CDR3 length: 17 amino acids. After removal of 4 bases from V and 0 bases from J, the junction contained 11 bases not matched to a gene. The germline V gene encodes CDR1 SGHTA and CDR2 FQGNSA. DNA for the CDR3: TGTGCCAGCAGCTCCAGGACAGGGTCAACCAGCTCCTACGAGCAGTACTTC. Its translation is CASSSRTGSTSSYEQYF. Full variable domain (remainder filled in from reference TRBV7-2 and TRBJ2-7): GAGVSQSPSNKVTEKGKDVELRCDPISGHTALYWYRQSLGQGLEFLIYFQGNSAPDKSGLPSDRFSAERTGGSVSTLTIQRTQQEDSAVYLCASSSRTGSTSSYEQYFGPGTRLTVT.

This chain uses TRBV16 with TRBJ1-5; perhaps TRBD1 as D (5 bases). V lost 2 bases, J lost 0 bases, and 5 bases lay in between. Germline assignment: CDR1 KGHSY and CDR2 FQNENV. The CDR3 covers 14 residues. The CDR3 reads CASSQQGSNQPQHF. The CDR3 coding sequence is TGTGCCAGCAGCCAACAGGGTAGCAATCAGCCCCAGCATTTT. The variable domain in full, with the rest retrieved from reference TRBV16 and TRBJ1-5, is GEEVAQTPKHLVRGEGQKAKLYCAPIKGHSYVFWYQQVLKNEFKFLISFQNENVFDETGMPKERFSAKCLPNSPCSLEIQATKLEDSAVYFCASSQQGSNQPQHFGDGTRLSIL.

The chain uses TRBV5-4 and TRBJ2-7; D possibly corresponds to TRBD1 (6 bases). The CDR3 contains 15 residues. The V gene lost 2 bases and the J gene lost 4 bases, with 16 bases spanning the gap. CDR1 SGHNT and CDR2 YYREEE come from the germline V gene (reference sequence). CDR3 nucleotide sequence: TGTGCCAGCAGCTTCGCCGCCAGGGGTCTTTACGAGCAGTACTTC. Protein: CASSFAARGLYEQYF.

The V gene is TRBV5-1, the J gene TRBJ1-2, with TRBD1 as a possible D gene (5 bases). The CDR3 runs 14 residues. Trimming removed 2 bases at V and 7 bases at J, with 15 bases between. Germline V gives CDR1 SGHRS, CDR2 YFSETQ. The CDR3 region has the DNA TGCGCCAGCAGCTTACATGCGGGGGACGGTGGCTACACCTTC. Amino acids: CASSLHAGDGGYTF.

The genes are TRBV5-1 and TRBJ2-5; 10 bases align to TRBD2. Germline loops: CDR1 SGHRS, CDR2 YFSETQ. This CDR3 spans 15 amino acids. The ends lost 0 bases at V and 5 bases at J; junction bases unmatched: 4. The CDR3 region has the DNA TGCGCCAGCAGCTTGGACAGCGGGAGGGCGGAGACCCAGTACTTC. Encoded protein: CASSLDSGRAETQYF.

CDR3 residues: CSVESGVWQYF. CDR3 sequence (DNA): TGCAGCGTTGAATCCGGGGTCTGGCAGTACTTC. The chain employs TRBV29-1 and TRBJ2-7; the D gene is possibly TRBD2 (5 bases). CDR1 and CDR2 from the germline V gene are SQVTM and ANQGSEA. The CDR3 has 11 amino acids. Trimming pared 2 bases from V and 9 bases from J, leaving 11 bases between.

The chain recombines TRBV5-5 with TRBJ1-1, with a possible D match to TRBD1 (5 bases). Germline V lookup: CDR1 SGHKS, CDR2 YYEKEE (reference sequence). Trimming stripped 3 bases from V and 4 bases from J, with 16 bases between. The CDR3 is made up of 15 amino acids. The chain's CDR3 is CASSYDSTRRTEAFF. In DNA, the CDR3 is TGTGCCAGCAGCTATGACAGCACCCGACGCACTGAAGCTTTCTTT.

This chain joins TRBV2 and TRBJ2-3, with D possibly being TRBD1 (5 bases). Per germline, CDR1 SNHLY and CDR2 FYNNEI. Trimming removed 6 bases at V and 3 bases at J, with 22 bases between. The CDR3 sequence is 17 residues long. The CDR3 DNA sequence: TGTGCCAGCAGCAAAAGGTCTTTCAGGGAAGGAACAGATACGCAGTATTTT. It specifies CASSKRSFREGTDTQYF.

The chain employs TRBV19 and TRBJ1-5; TRBD1 might be the D (5 bases). This CDR3 has 14 amino acids. Trimming left V 3 bases short and J 9 bases short, with 15 bases between. In germline, CDR1 is LNHDA, CDR2 SQIVND (reference sequence). The CDR3 DNA is TGTGCCAGTAGTATGCCCTGGGGGGGATCGCCCCAGCATTTT. Its translation is CASSMPWGGSPQHF.

The rearrangement links TRBV20-1 to TRBJ1-1, with D possibly TRBD1 on 6 matching bases. Germline V gene lookup returns CDR1 DFQATT and CDR2 SNEGSKA (reference sequence). The V end was cut by 0 bases, the J end by 13 bases, with 12 bases between. The CDR3 covers 11 residues. The CDR3 sequence is CSARDTGYGFF. CDR3 nucleotide sequence: TGCAGTGCTAGAGATACAGGGTATGGTTTCTTT.

V and J are TRBV11-2 and TRBJ1-6; D not certain. CDR1 is SGHAT, CDR2 FQNNGV, per germline. Trimming stripped 3 bases from V and 7 bases from J, with 10 bases between. This CDR3 spans 14 amino acids. The CDR3 coding sequence is TGTGCCAGCAGCTTGGTAGTGCGGAATTCACCCCTCCACTTT. Amino acid sequence: CASSLVVRNSPLHF.

J is TRBJ1-3 and V is TRBV28; the D is unclear. The germline V gene has CDR1 MDHEN and CDR2 SYDVKM. Trimming pared 2 bases from V and 0 bases from J, leaving 8 bases between. This CDR3 is built from 15 residues. CDR3 residues: CASSLVGSSGNTIYF. In nucleotides, the CDR3 is TGTGCCAGCAGTTTAGTCGGTAGCTCTGGAAACACCATATATTTT.

This chain uses TRBV5-1 with TRBJ2-6, with D unresolved. Germline lookup yields CDR1 SGHRS and CDR2 YFSETQ. The CDR3 length is 14 residues. Trimming pared 7 bases from V and 2 bases from J, leaving 10 bases between. CDR3 bases: TGCGCCAGCTACCCAGGAACTGGGGCCAACGTCCTGACTTTC. This gives the protein CASYPGTGANVLTF.

CDR3 in DNA: TGTGCCAGCAGCTCCGGACAGGGAATAGGCTACACCTTC. Amino acid sequence: CASSSGQGIGYTF. This sequence joins TRBV7-9 and TRBJ1-2; 8 bases match TRBD1. The J segment lost 8 bases and the V segment lost 4 bases, leaving 6 bases of the junction unmatched. The CDR3 runs to 13 residues. From germline, CDR1 is SEHNR and CDR2 FQNEAQ (reference sequence).

V usage is TRBV5-4 and J usage is TRBJ2-1; 14 positions match TRBD2. The CDR3 contains 18 residues. Trimming at V came to 5 bases and at J to 3 bases, leaving 10 bases not matched to a gene. CDR1 SGHNT and CDR2 YYREEE come from the germline V gene (reference sequence). The CDR3 region has the DNA TGTGCCAGCAGGCCCGGGACTAGCGGGAGTATTCTCTACAATGAGCAGTTCTTC. Amino acids: CASRPGTSGSILYNEQFF. Supplemented by reference TRBV5-4 and TRBJ2-1, the full variable domain reads ETGVTQSPTHLIKTRGQQVTLRCSSQSGHNTVSWYQQALGQGPQFIFQYYREEENGRGNFPPRFSGLQFPNYSSELNVNALELDDSALYLCASRPGTSGSILYNEQFFGPGTRLTVL.

This clone was seen more than once but under ten times. The chain carries TRBV6-5 and TRBJ1-1; no firm D call. Trimming pared 8 bases from V and 13 bases from J, leaving 17 bases between. This CDR3 region has 11 residues. Germline CDR1 MNHEY, CDR2 SVGAGI. CDR3 bases: TGTGCCAGCGGAGAGGCGATAGTAGTTTTCTTT. Protein product: CASGEAIVVFF.

Only one count was recorded for this clone. The J gene is TRBJ2-1, the V gene TRBV19, with 12 bases matching TRBD1. The length of the CDR3 is 17 residues. The ends lost 5 bases at V and 8 bases at J; junction bases unmatched: 13. CDR1 and CDR2 from the germline V gene are LNHDA and SQIVND (reference sequence). CDR3 region: CASSAGGGQGAADEQFF. CDR3 nucleotide sequence: TGTGCCAGTAGTGCCGGTGGGGGACAGGGGGCCGCGGATGAGCAGTTCTTC.

Only one count was recorded for this clone. This chain links TRBV21-1 with TRBJ1-2; the listed D gene, TRBD1, was not tested against the DNA. TRBV21-1 is marked as a pseudogene. The CDR3 contains 15 residues. Here the CDR3 reads CASSKEGQGNYGYTF. The CDR3 DNA follows: TGTGCCAGCAGCAAAGAGGGGCAGGGGAACTATGGCTACACCTTC.

This chain uses TRBV6-5 with TRBJ2-2; 8 bases match TRBD1. CDR3 length: 15 amino acids. Trimming at V came to 4 bases and at J to 7 bases, leaving 8 bases not matched to a gene. Germline V lookup: CDR1 MNHEY, CDR2 SVGAGI. The CDR3 nucleotides are TGTGCCAGCAGTTCCCGGACAGGGCATAACGGGGAGCTGTTTTTT. The encoded protein is CASSSRTGHNGELFF.

The CDR3 loop reads CASSQDWASNEQFF. The CDR3 DNA is TGTGCCAGCAGCCAAGATTGGGCCAGCAATGAGCAGTTCTTC. The chain uses TRBV14 and TRBJ2-1; no clear D gene. There are 14 residues in the CDR3. Trimming took 0 bases from V and 6 from J, leaving 9 bases between them. Germline-derived CDR1 and CDR2 are SGHDN and FVKESK.